Reported below is one T cell receptor (beta chain). Its antigen is undetermined. These data belong to a study of cytomegalovirus exposure and HLA in healthy donors. Primers: 60 Vbeta forward and 13 Jbeta reverse. TCRdb keeps only in-frame clones here, not all; method: immunoSEQ multiplex PCR. The table lists approximately 44,000 clones, about 72% of them singletons, with 1.4% in the top ten. The CDR3 is 16 amino acids. V was shortened by 5 bases and J by 2 bases, with 16 bases between the two germline ends. Germline assignment: CDR1 MNHEY and CDR2 SMNVEV (reference sequence). Findings and limits, study-wide: Common viral pathogens seemed, in a later analysis, to connect with several of the most significant clusters. Researchers had no immune exposure information except CMV serostatus available. Relative to the roughly 700-donor mean, N-insertions were reportedly fewer in an Asian-associated ancestry cluster in a later analysis. Per a later analysis, about 18,000 TCR beta sequences showed association with HLA alleles at 0.05 false discovery rate.

Sequencing was performed on PBMCs. The sequence derives from a man aged 30 to 39 in good health and CMV-seronegative. The gene calls are TRBV27 and TRBJ1-3; tentatively, D is TRBD1 (6 bases). CDR3 nucleotides: TGTGCCAGCAGTCAGCTGGACAGCGGAACTGGAAACACCATATATTTT. This translates into CASSQLDSGTGNTIYF.